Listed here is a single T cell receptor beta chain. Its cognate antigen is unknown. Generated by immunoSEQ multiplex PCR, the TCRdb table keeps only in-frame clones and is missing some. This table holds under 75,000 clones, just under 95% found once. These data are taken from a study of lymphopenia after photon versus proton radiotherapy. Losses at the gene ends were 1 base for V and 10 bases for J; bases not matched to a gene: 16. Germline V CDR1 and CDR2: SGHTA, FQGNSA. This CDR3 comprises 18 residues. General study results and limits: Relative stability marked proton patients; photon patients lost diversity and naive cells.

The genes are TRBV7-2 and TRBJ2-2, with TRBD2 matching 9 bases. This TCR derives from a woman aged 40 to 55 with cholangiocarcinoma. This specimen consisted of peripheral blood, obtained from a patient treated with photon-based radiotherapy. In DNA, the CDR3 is TGTGCCAGCAGCTTAGGCAATAGCGGGAGCCTTTCAAGGGTGGAGCTGTTTTTT. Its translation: CASSLGNSGSLSRVELFF.